The 30 T cell receptor beta chains below were found in one sample sequenced in a study of graft-versus-host responses after intestinal transplantation. For these receptors, no antigen is known. The table came from immunoSEQ multiplex PCR; TCRdb's copy has only in-frame clones and leaves some out. The repertoire consists of roughly 69,000 clones, with roughly 90% occurring once and the leading ten covering 1.7%. The sequencing used unstimulated CD8+ T cells sorted from spleen or lymph node cells, collected before transplant. The origin of the receptors is a human donor who was the organ donor for an intestinal transplant.

In the case of this clone: The DNA is left out, because the CDR3 cannot be placed on it with certainty; the CDR3 is given as TCRdb lists it. This rearrangement joins TRBV19 to TRBJ2-2; the table gives TRBD2 as D, unverified against the DNA. The CDR3 contains 12 residues when both ends are counted. In germline, CDR1 is LNHDA, CDR2 SQIVND (reference sequence). The CDR3 reads CASTSGTGELFF.

The gene calls are TRBV6-5 and TRBJ2-3, with TRBD1 matching over 8 bases. Per germline, CDR1 MNHEY and CDR2 SVGAGI. V shed 4 bases and J 2 bases; nucleotides not matched to a gene: 5. The CDR3 runs 15 residues. This CDR3 is CASSSGQGTTDTQYF. In DNA form, the CDR3 reads TGTGCCAGCAGTTCCGGACAGGGAACCACAGATACGCAGTATTTT.

The chain uses TRBV6-5 and TRBJ1-2; D remains unclear. The germline V gene encodes CDR1 MNHEY and CDR2 SVGAGI. The CDR3 totals 15 residues. Trimming took 2 bases from V and 0 from J, leaving 10 bases between them. The CDR3 DNA reads as TGTGCCAGCAGTTACGGGTGGGCAGCTAACTATGGCTACACCTTC. Residues: CASSYGWAANYGYTF.

This clone has only one observation. This chain uses TRBV25-1 with TRBJ1-5; TRBD1 matches at 8 bases. This CDR3 has 14 residues. J gave up 3 bases and V 4 bases, and 2 bases lay outside the gene matches. The V gene's germline CDR1 is MGHDK and CDR2 SYGVNS. This CDR3 reads CASSGQGNNQPQHF. The CDR3, as DNA: TGTGCCAGCAGTGGACAGGGGAACAATCAGCCCCAGCATTTT.

This clone was detected only once. The V gene is TRBV28, the J gene TRBJ2-7; no clear D. CDR3 length equals 14 residues. Germline assignment: CDR1 MDHEN and CDR2 SYDVKM. V lost 1 base, J lost 0 bases, and 7 bases lay in between. The CDR3 DNA follows: TGTGCCAGCAGTTTATACCCCGGCTCCTACGAGCAGTACTTC. Protein: CASSLYPGSYEQYF.

In this sample, this clone turned up once. The CDR3 protein is CASSGTDGSSYEQYF. In DNA, the CDR3 is TGTGCCAGCAGCGGAACAGACGGCAGCTCCTACGAGCAGTACTTC. The chain carries TRBV9 and TRBJ2-7; D remains ambiguous. The CDR3 extends over 15 amino acids. Germline lookup yields CDR1 SGDLS and CDR2 YYNGEE. V lost 3 bases, J lost 0 bases, and 13 bases lay in between.

The rearrangement links TRBV7-8 to TRBJ1-2; D perhaps matches TRBD1 (6 bases). The germline CDR1 and CDR2 sequences are SGHVS and FQNEAQ. The CDR3 totals 16 residues. Trimming cost V 1 base and J 0 bases, with 12 bases left between them. CDR3 sequence (DNA): TGTGCCAGCAGCTTAGGTCGAGGGACACCTAACTATGGCTACACCTTC. The encoded protein is CASSLGRGTPNYGYTF. The full variable domain, rest sourced from reference TRBV7-8 and TRBJ1-2, is GAGVSQSPRYKVAKRGQDVALRCDPISGHVSLFWYQQALGQGPEFLTYFQNEAQLDKSGLPSDRFFAERPEGSVSTLKIQRTQQEDSAVYLCASSLGRGTPNYGYTFGSGTRLTVV.

This chain uses TRBV9 with TRBJ1-2; 7 positions match TRBD1. V dropped 3 bases and J dropped 6; count of bases not matched to a gene: 5. CDR1 is SGDLS and CDR2 is YYNGEE in the germline V gene. The CDR3 runs 13 residues. CDR3 sequence reads: CASSADREDGYTF. In DNA, the CDR3 is TGTGCCAGCAGCGCCGACAGGGAGGATGGCTACACCTTC. Using reference TRBV9 and TRBJ1-2 for the parts outside the CDR3, the full variable domain is DSGVTQTPKHLITATGQRVTLRCSPRSGDLSVYWYQQSLDQGLQFLIQYYNGEERAKGNILERFSAQQFPDLHSELNLSSLELGDSALYFCASSADREDGYTFGSGTRLTVV.

J is TRBJ1-3 and V is TRBV7-9, with D possibly TRBD1 on 5 matching bases. The V end lost 6 bases, the J end lost 0 bases, and 21 bases lay between the germline ends. This CDR3 region has 18 residues. Per germline, CDR1 SEHNR and CDR2 FQNEAQ (reference sequence). For the CDR3, the DNA is TGTGCCAGCAGACCTAAAACCCCCGACAGCCACTCTGGAAACACCATATATTTT. Translating gives CASRPKTPDSHSGNTIYF.

This rearrangement joins TRBV27 to TRBJ1-1; 10 nucleotides align to TRBD1. The germline gives CDR1 MNHEY, CDR2 SMNVEV (reference sequence). V was clipped by 4 bases and J by 11 bases; unmatched bases: 7. This CDR3 region has 13 residues. The CDR3 nucleotides read TGTGCCAGCAGTTCGGGACAGGGGTTAACGGCTTTCTTT. Translating gives CASSSGQGLTAFF.

V is TRBV9 and J is TRBJ1-1, with TRBD1 matching 10 bases. The CDR3 is 15 residues long. V dropped 4 bases and J dropped 1; count of bases not matched to a gene: 4. Per the germline V gene, CDR1 is SGDLS and CDR2 is YYNGEE. CDR3 sequence (DNA): TGTGCCAGCAGCAGGACAGGGGGGACGAACACTGAAGCTTTCTTT. It yields the protein CASSRTGGTNTEAFF. The full variable domain, its missing parts supplied by reference TRBV9 and TRBJ1-1, is DSGVTQTPKHLITATGQRVTLRCSPRSGDLSVYWYQQSLDQGLQFLIQYYNGEERAKGNILERFSAQQFPDLHSELNLSSLELGDSALYFCASSRTGGTNTEAFFGQGTRLTVV.

The rearrangement links TRBV6-5 to TRBJ1-2; possibly TRBD1 for D (5 bases). V was shortened by 7 bases and J by 8 bases, with 17 bases between the two germline ends. The CDR3 loop spans 13 amino acids. Germline V CDR1 and CDR2: MNHEY, SVGAGI. CDR3 amino acids: CASTDSGGSGYTF. For the CDR3, the DNA is TGTGCCAGCACTGACTCGGGGGGATCGGGCTACACCTTC.

The chain carries TRBV19 and TRBJ1-5, with 7 bases identical to TRBD1. The CDR3 has 14 residues. The V segment lost 4 bases and the J segment 2 bases; nucleotides outside the gene matches: 2. Germline V CDR1 and CDR2: LNHDA, SQIVND (reference sequence). The CDR3 region has the DNA TGTGCCAGTAGTAGGCAGGGGGGCAATCAGCCCCAGCATTTT. It translates to CASSRQGGNQPQHF.

V usage is TRBV7-9 and J usage is TRBJ1-1, with 7 bases aligning to TRBD1. With 5 bases clipped from V and 1 base from J, the junction kept 4 bases outside the gene matches. CDR3 length: 14 amino acids. The germline V gene encodes CDR1 SEHNR and CDR2 FQNEAQ (reference sequence). CDR3 DNA sequence: TGTGCCAGCAGCAAGACAGGGAGGAACACTGAAGCTTTCTTT. It codes for CASSKTGRNTEAFF.

This chain uses TRBV10-3 with TRBJ2-7, with 11 bases that match TRBD2. The CDR3 loop spans 21 amino acids. Germline V gives CDR1 ENHRY, CDR2 SYGVKD. With 0 bases clipped from V and 0 bases from J, the junction kept 16 bases outside the gene matches. The CDR3 protein is CAISESSSALGLAASSYEQYF. The CDR3 DNA reads TGTGCCATCAGTGAGTCATCCTCCGCGTTGGGACTAGCGGCAAGCTCCTACGAGCAGTACTTC.

The chain couples TRBV4-1 to TRBJ2-3, with a possible D match to TRBD2 (5 bases). This CDR3 is built from 14 residues. V lost 0 bases to trimming and J lost 4 bases, with 8 bases between them. CDR1 and CDR2 from the germline V gene are MGHRA and YSYEKL. CDR3 DNA sequence: TGCGCCAGCAGCCAAGAGGAGCGGCCAGATACGCAGTATTTT. It is translated as CASSQEERPDTQYF.

The chain couples TRBV4-3 to TRBJ2-3; 8 nucleotides agree with TRBD2. Losses at the gene ends were 0 bases for V and 6 bases for J; bases not matched to a gene: 8. Germline CDR1 reads LGHNA; CDR2 reads YSLEER. The CDR3 totals 16 residues. The CDR3 nucleotides are TGCGCCAGCAGCCAAGATCAGCGGGAGATTGGGGATACGCAGTATTTT. It encodes CASSQDQREIGDTQYF.

The V and J genes are TRBV2 and TRBJ2-5; 7 bases line up with TRBD1. This CDR3 is 15 amino acids long. The germline CDR1 and CDR2 sequences are SNHLY and FYNNEI. The trim removed 2 bases at V and 2 bases at J, leaving 5 bases unmatched. The chain's CDR3 is CASSEPWDSQETQYF. The CDR3 DNA reads TGTGCCAGCAGTGAACCGTGGGACAGTCAAGAGACCCAGTACTTC. The complete variable domain, with remaining parts taken from reference TRBV2 and TRBJ2-5, reads EPEVTQTPSHQVTQMGQEVILRCVPISNHLYFYWYRQILGQKVEFLVSFYNNEISEKSEIFDDQFSVERPDGSNFTLKIRSTKLEDSAMYFCASSEPWDSQETQYFGPGTRLLVL.

The chain recombines TRBV13 with TRBJ2-6; D is possibly TRBD1 (5 bases). The V end lost 0 bases, the J end lost 0 bases, and 12 bases lay between the germline ends. The CDR3 is made up of 18 amino acids. Per the germline V gene, CDR1 is PRHDT and CDR2 is FYEKMQ (reference sequence). The CDR3 is CASSLGQGGPSGANVLTF. In nucleotides, the CDR3 is TGTGCCAGCAGCTTAGGGCAGGGCGGTCCCTCTGGGGCCAACGTCCTGACTTTC.

V and J are TRBV6-4 and TRBJ2-1; D is ambiguous. Trimming removed 4 bases at V and 5 bases at J, with 15 bases between. The CDR3 loop spans 15 amino acids. Germline CDR1 is MRHNA and CDR2 is SNTAGT. The CDR3 protein is CASSAAAGSNNEQFF. The DNA for the CDR3 is TGTGCCAGCAGTGCGGCGGCTGGCTCTAACAATGAGCAGTTCTTC.

This chain uses TRBV30 with TRBJ2-7; 9 bases match TRBD1. Trimming cost V 3 bases and J 6 bases; bases outside gene matches: 9. The CDR3 has 14 amino acids. CDR1 is GTSNPN and CDR2 is SVGIG in the germline V gene (reference sequence). Here the CDR3 DNA reads TGTGCCTGGAGCACCGGGACAGGGACGGGCGAGCAGTACTTC. Amino acid sequence: CAWSTGTGTGEQYF. The full variable domain, in which reference TRBV30 and TRBJ2-7 provide the parts outside the CDR3, is SQTIHQWPATLVQPVGSPLSLECTVEGTSNPNLYWYRQAAGRGLQLLFYSVGIGQISSEVPQNLSASRPQDRQFILSSKKLLLSDSGFYLCAWSTGTGTGEQYFGPGTRLTVT.

The J gene is TRBJ1-3, the V gene TRBV18; D not certain. V lost 1 base to trimming and J lost 3 bases, with 7 bases between them. This CDR3 has 14 residues. CDR1 and CDR2 from the germline V gene are KGHSH and LQKENI. CDR3: CASSPLRRGNTIYF. CDR3 nucleotides: TGTGCCAGCTCACCACTCAGGCGTGGAAACACCATATATTTT.

As for this clone: The sample contains more than one DNA sequence encoding this CDR3. The chain joins TRBV9 to TRBJ2-1; no reliable D call. Germline CDR1 SGDLS, CDR2 YYNGEE. V was cut by 2 bases and J by 0 bases, with 6 bases left in between. This CDR3 is 14 amino acids long. The CDR3 reads CASSVGSSYNEQFF. In nucleotides, the CDR3 is TGTGCCAGCAGCGTCGGTTCCTCCTACAATGAGCAGTTCTTC.

The chain uses TRBV6-4 and TRBJ2-1, with TRBD2 matching 7 bases. The junction had 13 bases not matched to a gene; V was cut back by 10 bases and J by 4 bases. CDR3 length equals 15 residues. Looked up from germline, CDR1 is MRHNA and CDR2 is SNTAGT. The CDR3 nucleotides are TGTGCCACAGCCTTCAACGCGGGAGAATACAATGAGCAGTTCTTC. Translating gives CATAFNAGEYNEQFF.

The J gene is TRBJ2-2, the V gene TRBV10-3; 9 bases are a match to TRBD1. This CDR3 spans 15 amino acids. The germline gives CDR1 ENHRY, CDR2 SYGVKD. V dropped 5 bases and J dropped 3; count of bases not matched to a gene: 4. The CDR3 here is CAISPQGAHTGELFF. Written as DNA, the CDR3 is TGTGCCATCAGTCCACAGGGGGCGCACACCGGGGAGCTGTTTTTT.

The chain combines TRBV6-5 with TRBJ1-1; D is undetermined. V lost 4 bases to trimming and J lost 3 bases, with 9 bases between them. Germline-derived CDR1 and CDR2 are MNHEY and SVGAGI. The CDR3 contains 13 residues. CDR3 loop: CASSFREDTEAFF. The CDR3 nucleotides read TGTGCCAGCAGTTTTCGGGAGGACACTGAAGCTTTCTTT.

The chain uses TRBV28 and TRBJ2-1; 9 positions match TRBD2. The ends lost 3 bases at V and 8 bases at J; junction bases unmatched: 5. Germline-derived CDR1 and CDR2 are MDHEN and SYDVKM. The CDR3 extends over 14 amino acids. In DNA, the CDR3 is TGTGCCAGCAGTTTTAGCGGGAGTCCGCATGAGCAGTTCTTC. Translated: CASSFSGSPHEQFF.

V is TRBV4-3 and J is TRBJ2-7; TRBD2 might be the D (6 bases). Trimming pared 0 bases from V and 2 bases from J, leaving 8 bases between. The CDR3 spans 14 residues. The germline CDR1 and CDR2 sequences are LGHNA and YSLEER. CDR3 DNA sequence: TGCGCCAGCAGCCAAGAACCGGGAGCCTACGAGCAGTACTTC. It codes for CASSQEPGAYEQYF.

The rearrangement joins TRBV27 to TRBJ1-1; D is perhaps TRBD1 (5 bases). The CDR3 loop spans 18 amino acids. CDR1 and CDR2 (germline): MNHEY, SMNVEV (reference sequence). Trimming took off 3 bases at V and 3 bases at J, with 23 bases between the two ends. The CDR3 nucleotides read TGTGCCAGCAGTTTTTATGCTCCGATTGTGGGGCCGGACACTGAAGCTTTCTTT. It translates to CASSFYAPIVGPDTEAFF.

The chain combines TRBV9 with TRBJ2-1; 16 bases match TRBD2. The CDR3 totals 16 residues. CDR1 is SGDLS, CDR2 YYNGEE, per germline. V shed 5 bases, J shed 8 bases, and the junction held 7 bases outside the gene matches. Here the CDR3 DNA reads TGTGCCAGCAGTCATGGGACTAGCGGGAGGGCCCATGAGCAGTTCTTC. Protein: CASSHGTSGRAHEQFF.